The sequence of this T cell receptor (beta chain) was determined in a study of T cell responses to AZD1222 COVID-19 vaccine. The CDR3 is 13 residues long. The V and J ends lost 2 bases and 8 bases respectively, with 12 bases between them. CDR1 LGHDT and CDR2 YNNKEL come from the germline V gene (reference sequence). TCRdb's table, derived via immunoSEQ multiplex PCR, lists solely in-frame clones and lacks some. The sample has roughly 150,000 clones, approximately 86% seen once. This clone was seen only a few times. Its target is not known. Broader study findings: Dominant at 160-218 and 743-854, vaccine-associated CD4 TCRs also spanned spike. Breadth and depth of Spike-specific TCRs rose after two AZD1222 doses.

The TCR originated in an adult who had recovered from COVID-19. The chain recombines TRBV3-1 (or the pseudogene TRBV3-2) with TRBJ1-1; D is undetermined. Here the sequenced sample was peripheral blood, taken after recovery from COVID-19. CDR3 residues: CASSQIVTEEAFF. As DNA, the CDR3 is TGTGCCAGCAGCCAAATAGTAACCGAAGAAGCTTTCTTT.